This TCR beta chain was profiled in a study of blood T cell repertoires in COVID-19. Overall study context: COVID-19 samples from acute and convalescent phases originated in the United States, Italy and Spain. T cells, B-cell-depleted T cells, or PBMCs provided the cDNA or gDNA that served as material.

The table came from immunoSEQ multiplex PCR; TCRdb's copy has only in-frame clones and leaves some out. There are roughly 260,000 clones in the sample; 80% to 95% occur only once, and around 2.6% lies in the top ten. With 2 bases removed from V and 7 bases from J, the gap between germline ends came to 10 bases. The CDR3 sequence is 13 residues long. The germline V gene encodes CDR1 WNHNN and CDR2 SYGVQD (reference sequence). This chain joins TRBV10-1 and TRBJ2-3; D not resolved. The receptor was derived from a person aged 18-35 years with COVID-19, enrolled during active disease. Material for sequencing was peripheral blood. The CDR3 nucleotides read TGCGCCAGCAGTGAGGGCGGATCGTATACGCAGTATTTT. This sequence encodes CASSEGGSYTQYF.